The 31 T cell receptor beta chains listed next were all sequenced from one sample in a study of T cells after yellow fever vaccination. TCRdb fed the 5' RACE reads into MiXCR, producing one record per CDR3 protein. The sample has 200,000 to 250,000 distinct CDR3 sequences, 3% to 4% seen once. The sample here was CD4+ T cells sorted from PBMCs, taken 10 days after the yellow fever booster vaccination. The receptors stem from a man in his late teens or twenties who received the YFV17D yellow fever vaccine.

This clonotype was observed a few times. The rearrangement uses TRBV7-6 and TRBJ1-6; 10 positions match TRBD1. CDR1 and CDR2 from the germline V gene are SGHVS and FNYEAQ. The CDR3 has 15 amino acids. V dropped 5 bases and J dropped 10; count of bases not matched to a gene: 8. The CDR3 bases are TGTGCCAGCAGCGCCCGGGGACAGGGGAGGTCACCCCTCCACTTT. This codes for CASSARGQGRSPLHF.

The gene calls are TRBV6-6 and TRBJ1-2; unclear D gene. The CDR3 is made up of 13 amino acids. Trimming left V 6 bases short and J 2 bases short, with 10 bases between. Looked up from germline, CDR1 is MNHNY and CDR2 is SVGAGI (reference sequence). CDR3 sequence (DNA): TGTGCCAGCAGCTTCCTAGTGAACTATGGCTACACCTTC. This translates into CASSFLVNYGYTF.

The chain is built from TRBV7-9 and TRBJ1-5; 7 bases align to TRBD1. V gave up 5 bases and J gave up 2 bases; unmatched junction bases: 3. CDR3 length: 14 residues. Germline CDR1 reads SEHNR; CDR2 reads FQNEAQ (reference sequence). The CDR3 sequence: CASSQTGGNQPQHF. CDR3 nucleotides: TGTGCCAGCAGCCAAACAGGGGGCAATCAGCCCCAGCATTTT.

Written as DNA, the CDR3 is TGTGCCAGCAGTTTATTCCCACGCCCGGCGGGCAATCAGCCCCAGCATTTT. It yields the protein CASSLFPRPAGNQPQHF. V and J are TRBV27 and TRBJ1-5, with D hard to call. The CDR3 has 17 residues. Germline-derived CDR1 and CDR2 are MNHEY and SMNVEV (reference sequence). The germline V and J ends were trimmed by 1 base and 2 bases, with 15 bases remaining between them.

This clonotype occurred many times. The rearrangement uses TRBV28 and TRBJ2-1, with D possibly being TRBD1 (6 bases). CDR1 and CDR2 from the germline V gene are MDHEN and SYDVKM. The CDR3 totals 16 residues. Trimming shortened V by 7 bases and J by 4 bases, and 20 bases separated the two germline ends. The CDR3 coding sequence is TGTGCCAGCACCTCGAAGGTGGGGACAAGATACAATGAGCAGTTCTTC. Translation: CASTSKVGTRYNEQFF.

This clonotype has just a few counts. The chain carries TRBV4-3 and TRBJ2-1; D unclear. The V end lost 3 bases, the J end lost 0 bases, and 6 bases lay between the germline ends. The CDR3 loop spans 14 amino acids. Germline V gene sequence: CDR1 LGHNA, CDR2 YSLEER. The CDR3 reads CASSQGSSYNEQFF. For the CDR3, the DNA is TGCGCCAGCAGCCAGGGAAGCTCCTACAATGAGCAGTTCTTC.

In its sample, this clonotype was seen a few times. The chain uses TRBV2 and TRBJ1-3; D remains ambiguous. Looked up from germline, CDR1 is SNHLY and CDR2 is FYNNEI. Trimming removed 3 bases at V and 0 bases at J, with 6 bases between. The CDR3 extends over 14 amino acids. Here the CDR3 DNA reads TGTGCCAGCAGTGATGCGTTCTCTGGAAACACCATATATTTT. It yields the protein CASSDAFSGNTIYF.

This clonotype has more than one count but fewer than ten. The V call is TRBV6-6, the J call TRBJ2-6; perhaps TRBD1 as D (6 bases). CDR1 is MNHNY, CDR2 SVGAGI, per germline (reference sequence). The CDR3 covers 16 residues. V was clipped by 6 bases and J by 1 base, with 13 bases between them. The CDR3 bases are TGTGCCAGCAGACGGAATACAGGGTCTGGGGCCAACGTCCTGACTTTC. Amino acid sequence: CASRRNTGSGANVLTF.

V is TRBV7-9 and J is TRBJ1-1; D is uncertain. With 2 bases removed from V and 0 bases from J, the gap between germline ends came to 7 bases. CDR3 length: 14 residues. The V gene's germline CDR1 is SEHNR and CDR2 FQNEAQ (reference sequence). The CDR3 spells CASSLLSLNTEAFF. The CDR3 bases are TGTGCCAGCAGCTTACTTTCCCTGAACACTGAAGCTTTCTTT.

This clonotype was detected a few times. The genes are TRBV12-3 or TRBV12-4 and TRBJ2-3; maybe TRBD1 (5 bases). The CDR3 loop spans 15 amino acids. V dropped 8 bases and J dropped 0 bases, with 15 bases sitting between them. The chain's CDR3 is CASSTADSSTDTQYF. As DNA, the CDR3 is TGTGCCAGCTCCACCGCCGACAGCAGCACAGATACGCAGTATTTT.

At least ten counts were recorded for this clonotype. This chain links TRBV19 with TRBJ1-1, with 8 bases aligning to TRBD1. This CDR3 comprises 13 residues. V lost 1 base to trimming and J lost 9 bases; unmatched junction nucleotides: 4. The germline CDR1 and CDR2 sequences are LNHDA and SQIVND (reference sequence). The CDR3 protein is CASSIAGQGKAFF. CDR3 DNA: TGTGCCAGTAGTATAGCCGGACAGGGAAAAGCTTTCTTT.

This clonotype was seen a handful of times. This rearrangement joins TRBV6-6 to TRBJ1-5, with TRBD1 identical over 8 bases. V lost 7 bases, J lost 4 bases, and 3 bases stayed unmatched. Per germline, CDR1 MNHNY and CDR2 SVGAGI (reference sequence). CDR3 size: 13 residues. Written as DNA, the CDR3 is TGTGCCAGCATTCAGGGGGCGAATCAGCCCCAGCATTTT. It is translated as CASIQGANQPQHF.

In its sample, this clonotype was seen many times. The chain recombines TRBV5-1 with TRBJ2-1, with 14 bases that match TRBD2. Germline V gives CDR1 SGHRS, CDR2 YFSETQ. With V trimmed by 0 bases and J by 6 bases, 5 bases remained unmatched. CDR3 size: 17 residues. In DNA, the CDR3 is TGCGCCAGCAGCTTGGGTCTAGGACTAGCGGGGGGCAATGAGCAGTTCTTC. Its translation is CASSLGLGLAGGNEQFF. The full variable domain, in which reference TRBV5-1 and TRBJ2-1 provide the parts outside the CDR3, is KAGVTQTPRYLIKTRGQQVTLSCSPISGHRSVSWYQQTPGQGLQFLFEYFSETQRNKGNFPGRFSGRQFSNSRSEMNVSTLELGDSALYLCASSLGLGLAGGNEQFFGPGTRLTVL.

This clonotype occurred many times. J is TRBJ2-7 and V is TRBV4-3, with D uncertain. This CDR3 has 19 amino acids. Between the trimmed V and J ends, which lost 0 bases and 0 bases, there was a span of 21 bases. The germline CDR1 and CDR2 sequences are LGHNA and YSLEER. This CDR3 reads CASSQERWNDPKSSYEQYF. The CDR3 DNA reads TGCGCCAGCAGCCAAGAACGGTGGAATGACCCGAAGAGCTCCTACGAGCAGTACTTC.

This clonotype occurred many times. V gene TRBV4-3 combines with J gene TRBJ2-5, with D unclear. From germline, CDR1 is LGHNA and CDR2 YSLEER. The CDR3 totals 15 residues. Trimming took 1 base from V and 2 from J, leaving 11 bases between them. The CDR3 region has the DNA TGCGCCAGCAGCCAAGGGCAAGGGTATCAAGAGACCCAGTACTTC. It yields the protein CASSQGQGYQETQYF.

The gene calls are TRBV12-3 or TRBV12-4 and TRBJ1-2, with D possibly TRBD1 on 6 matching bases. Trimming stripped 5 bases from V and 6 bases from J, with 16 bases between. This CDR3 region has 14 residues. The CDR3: CASSKTGTLNGYTF. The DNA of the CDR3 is TGTGCCAGCAGTAAAACCGGGACACTAAATGGCTACACCTTC.

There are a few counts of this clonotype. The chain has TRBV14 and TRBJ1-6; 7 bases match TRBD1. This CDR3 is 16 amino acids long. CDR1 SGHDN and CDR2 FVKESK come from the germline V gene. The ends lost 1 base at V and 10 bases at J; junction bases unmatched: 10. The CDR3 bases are TGTGCCAGCAGCCAAGTAAGGGCCAGGGGGTGGTCACCCCTCCACTTT. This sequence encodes CASSQVRARGWSPLHF.

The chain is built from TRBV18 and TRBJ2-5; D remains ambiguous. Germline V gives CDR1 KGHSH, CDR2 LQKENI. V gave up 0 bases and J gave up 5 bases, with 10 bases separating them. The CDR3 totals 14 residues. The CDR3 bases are TGTGCCAGCTCACCACCTGGGGATCGGGAGACCCAGTACTTC. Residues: CASSPPGDRETQYF.

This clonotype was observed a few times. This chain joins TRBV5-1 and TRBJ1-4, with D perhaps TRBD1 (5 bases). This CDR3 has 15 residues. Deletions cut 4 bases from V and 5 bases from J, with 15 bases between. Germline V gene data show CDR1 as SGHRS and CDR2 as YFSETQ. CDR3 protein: CASSGYGTANEKLFF. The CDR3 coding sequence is TGCGCCAGCAGCGGTTACGGGACCGCAAATGAAAAACTGTTTTTT.

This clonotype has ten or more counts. DNA of the CDR3: TGTGCCAGCAGCTACTCCCCCTCCCCCGGGGAGCAGTACTTC. Protein sequence: CASSYSPSPGEQYF. This chain links TRBV9 with TRBJ2-7; D is uncertain. This CDR3 has 14 amino acids. Germline CDR1 and CDR2: SGDLS and YYNGEE. V gave up 4 bases and J gave up 7 bases, with 18 bases separating them.

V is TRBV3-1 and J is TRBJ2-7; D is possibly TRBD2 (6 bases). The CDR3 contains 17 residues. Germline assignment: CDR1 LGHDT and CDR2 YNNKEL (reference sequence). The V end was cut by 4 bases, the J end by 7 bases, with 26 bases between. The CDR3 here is CASSRQKVGLPLGEQYF. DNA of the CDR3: TGTGCCAGCAGCCGACAGAAGGTGGGACTGCCTCTGGGGGAGCAGTACTTC.

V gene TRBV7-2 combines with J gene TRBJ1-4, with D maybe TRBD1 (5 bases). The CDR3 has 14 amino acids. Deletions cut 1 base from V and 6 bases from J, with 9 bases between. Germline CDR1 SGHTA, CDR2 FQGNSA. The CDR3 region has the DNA TGTGCCAGCAGCTTAGGGGGCGCAGATGAAAAACTGTTTTTT. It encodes CASSLGGADEKLFF.

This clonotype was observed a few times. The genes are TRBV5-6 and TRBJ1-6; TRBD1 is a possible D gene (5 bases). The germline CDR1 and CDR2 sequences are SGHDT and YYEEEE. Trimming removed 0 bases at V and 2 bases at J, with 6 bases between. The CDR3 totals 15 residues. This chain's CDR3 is CASSLAGTYNSPLHF. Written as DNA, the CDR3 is TGTGCCAGCAGCTTGGCAGGGACCTATAATTCACCCCTCCACTTT.

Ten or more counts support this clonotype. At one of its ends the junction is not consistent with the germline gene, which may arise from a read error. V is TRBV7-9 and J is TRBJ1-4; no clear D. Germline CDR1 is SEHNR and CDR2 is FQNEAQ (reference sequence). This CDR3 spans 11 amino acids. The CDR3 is CASSSEGSPIF. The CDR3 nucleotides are TGTGCCAGCAGCTCGGAGGGTTCCCCCATTTTT.

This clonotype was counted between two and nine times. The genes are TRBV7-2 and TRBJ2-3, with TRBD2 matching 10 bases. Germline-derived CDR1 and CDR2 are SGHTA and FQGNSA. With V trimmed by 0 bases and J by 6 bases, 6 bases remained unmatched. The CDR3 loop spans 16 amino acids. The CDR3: CASSLASLAGVDTQYF. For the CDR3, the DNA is TGTGCCAGCAGCTTAGCCTCCCTAGCGGGGGTGGATACGCAGTATTTT.

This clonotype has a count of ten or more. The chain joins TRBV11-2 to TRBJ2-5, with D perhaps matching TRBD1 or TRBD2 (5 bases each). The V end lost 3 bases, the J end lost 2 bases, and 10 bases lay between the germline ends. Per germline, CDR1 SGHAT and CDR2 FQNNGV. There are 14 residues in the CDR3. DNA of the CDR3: TGTGCCAGCAGCTTGAACGGGGCTCAAGAGACCCAGTACTTC. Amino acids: CASSLNGAQETQYF.

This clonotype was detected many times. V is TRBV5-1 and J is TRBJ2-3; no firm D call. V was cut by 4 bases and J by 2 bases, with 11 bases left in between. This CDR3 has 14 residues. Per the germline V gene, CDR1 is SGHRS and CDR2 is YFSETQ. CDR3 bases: TGCGCCAGCAGCCTGCTAGGCACCACAGATACGCAGTATTTT. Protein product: CASSLLGTTDTQYF.

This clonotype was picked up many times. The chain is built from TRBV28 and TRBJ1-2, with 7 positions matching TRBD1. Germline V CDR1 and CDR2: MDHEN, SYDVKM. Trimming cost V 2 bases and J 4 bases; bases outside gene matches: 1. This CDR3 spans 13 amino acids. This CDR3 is CASSLTGVYGYTF. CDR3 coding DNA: TGTGCCAGCAGTTTAACAGGGGTCTATGGCTACACCTTC.

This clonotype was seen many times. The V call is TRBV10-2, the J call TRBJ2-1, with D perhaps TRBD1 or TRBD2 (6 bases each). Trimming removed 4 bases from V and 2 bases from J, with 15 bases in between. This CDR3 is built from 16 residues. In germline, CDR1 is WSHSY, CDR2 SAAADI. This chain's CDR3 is CASSAAYGGPYNEQFF. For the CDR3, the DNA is TGCGCCAGCAGTGCTGCTTACGGGGGCCCCTACAATGAGCAGTTCTTC.

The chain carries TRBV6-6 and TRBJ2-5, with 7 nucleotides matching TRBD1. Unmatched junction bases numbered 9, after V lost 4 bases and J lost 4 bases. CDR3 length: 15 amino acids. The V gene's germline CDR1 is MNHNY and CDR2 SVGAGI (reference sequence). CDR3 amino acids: CASSFPGGSIETQYF. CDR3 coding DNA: TGTGCCAGCAGTTTCCCAGGGGGAAGTATAGAGACCCAGTACTTC.

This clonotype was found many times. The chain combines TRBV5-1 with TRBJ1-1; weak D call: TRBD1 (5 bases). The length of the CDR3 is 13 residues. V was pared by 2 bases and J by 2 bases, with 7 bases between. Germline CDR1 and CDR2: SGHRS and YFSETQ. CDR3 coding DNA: TGCGCCAGCAGCTTCGACAGTAACACTGAAGCTTTCTTT. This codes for CASSFDSNTEAFF.